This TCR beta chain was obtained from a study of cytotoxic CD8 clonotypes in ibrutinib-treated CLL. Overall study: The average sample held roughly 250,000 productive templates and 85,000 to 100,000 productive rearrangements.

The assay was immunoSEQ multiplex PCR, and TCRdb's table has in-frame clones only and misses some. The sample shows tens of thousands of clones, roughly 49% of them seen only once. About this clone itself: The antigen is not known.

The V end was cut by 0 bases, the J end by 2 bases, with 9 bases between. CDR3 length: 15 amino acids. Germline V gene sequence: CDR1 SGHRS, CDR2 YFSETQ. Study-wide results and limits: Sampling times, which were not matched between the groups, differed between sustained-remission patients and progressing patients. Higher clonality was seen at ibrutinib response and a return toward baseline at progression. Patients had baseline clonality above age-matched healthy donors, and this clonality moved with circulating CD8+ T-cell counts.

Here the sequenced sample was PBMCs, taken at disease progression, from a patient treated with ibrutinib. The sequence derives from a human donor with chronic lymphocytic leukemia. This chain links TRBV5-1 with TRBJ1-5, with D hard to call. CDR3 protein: CASSLEGPGNQPQHF. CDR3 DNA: TGCGCCAGCAGCTTGGAGGGTCCGGGCAATCAGCCCCAGCATTTT.